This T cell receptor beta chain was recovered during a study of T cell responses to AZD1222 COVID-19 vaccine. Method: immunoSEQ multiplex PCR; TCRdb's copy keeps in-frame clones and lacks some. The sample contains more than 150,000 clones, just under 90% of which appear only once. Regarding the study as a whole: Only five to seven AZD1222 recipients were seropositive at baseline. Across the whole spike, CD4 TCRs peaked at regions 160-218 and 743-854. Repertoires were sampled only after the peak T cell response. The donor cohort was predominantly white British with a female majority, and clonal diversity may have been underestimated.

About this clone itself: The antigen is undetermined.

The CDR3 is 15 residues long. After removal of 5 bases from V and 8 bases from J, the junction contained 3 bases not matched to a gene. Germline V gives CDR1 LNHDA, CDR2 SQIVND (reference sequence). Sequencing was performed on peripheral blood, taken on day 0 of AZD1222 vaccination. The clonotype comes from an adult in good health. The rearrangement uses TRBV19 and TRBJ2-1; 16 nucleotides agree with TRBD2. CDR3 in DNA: TGTGCCAGTAGTCTGGGACTAGCGGGAGGGGATGAGCAGTTCTTC. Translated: CASSLGLAGGDEQFF.